In its sample, the clone carrying this T cell receptor (beta chain) ranks as medium-sized. The CDR3 extends over 18 amino acids. CDR1 MGHRA and CDR2 YSYEKL come from the germline V gene. V was cut by 1 base and J by 6 bases, with 25 bases left in between. The data originate from a study of technical replicates of blood from a few donors. The assay was immunoSEQ multiplex PCR, and TCRdb's table has in-frame clones only and misses some. The sample holds roughly 51,000 clones, around 93% seen once. The sequence was obtained from a human donor in good health. Some clones in this sample may be carry-over from other donors' samples. This chain joins TRBV4-1 and TRBJ2-7; D might be TRBD1 (6 bases). Sequences were obtained from PBMCs. The CDR3 DNA reads as TGCGCCAGCAGCCAAGTGGCAGAGGGGGTGGGGCAGGGCTCCGAGCAGTACTTC. Its translation: CASSQVAEGVGQGSEQYF.